This T cell receptor (beta chain) stems from a study of regulatory T cells in long-lasting Graves disease. At the level of the study: Persistent cases took antithyroid drugs over 5 years and stayed TSH receptor antibody positive.

The authors built TCR beta libraries using iRepertoire HTBI primers and Arm-PCR of CDR3 regions. A single record per CDR3 protein comes from TCRdb applying MiXCR to the multiplex PCR reads. The sample lists roughly 450,000 distinct CDR3 sequences; about 20% were seen once. This CDR3 contains 15 residues. CDR1 is SNHLY and CDR2 is FYNNEI in the germline V gene. V shed 4 bases and J 1 base; nucleotides not matched to a gene: 5. This clonotype has ten or more counts. No antigen is known for it. Regarding time point: persistent/refractory GD, antithyroid drugs over 5 years with positive TRAb. The TCR library was made from RNA that had been extracted from PBMCs in TRIzol. The study, taken as a whole, reports: Repertoires from persistent disease leaned toward TRBV28, TRBJ1-2 and TRBJ2-5. The researchers studied only peripheral blood, not thyroid tissue. Newly diagnosed Graves' patients had higher TCR diversity than persistent ones.

The source material was peripheral blood mononuclear cells (PBMCs), sampled when the disease was refractory, from a patient treated with antithyroid drugs. The chain employs TRBV2 and TRBJ1-1, with 8 bases lining up with TRBD1. The clonotype originates from a female donor with Graves disease. The CDR3 is CASSGPGQENTEAFF. As DNA, the CDR3 is TGTGCCAGCAGTGGACCGGGACAGGAGAACACTGAAGCTTTCTTT.